This T cell receptor (beta chain) derives from a study of OX40 agonist ivuxolimab in advanced cancers. Comment on this clone: As yet, its antigen is unknown.

V was shortened by 0 bases and J by 0 bases, with 8 bases between the two germline ends. CDR1 is ENHRY, CDR2 SYGVKD, per germline. The CDR3 sequence is 16 residues long. Whole-study findings and limits: Clonal expansion was seen in CD4+ and CD8+ blood T cells by week 6 at 0.1 to 3.0 mg/kg. Patients with a partial response at 0.1-3.0 mg/kg had among the lowest clonal expansion.

The method was immunoSEQ multiplex PCR; TCRdb's version includes in-frame clones alone and lacks a portion of them. The table has under 100,000 clones, almost 90% seen once; the top ten hold around 0.15%. The chain links TRBV10-3 to TRBJ2-2, with D tentatively TRBD1 or TRBD2 (5 bases each). This specimen was CD4+ or CD8+ T cells sorted from blood, taken in a trial of the OX40 agonist ivuxolimab. The receptor comes from an adult with an advanced solid tumor such as melanoma, head and neck, liver or kidney cancer. The CDR3 DNA is TGTGCCATCAGTGAGTCGCTGGGGGCGAACACCGGGGAGCTGTTTTTT. Translating it yields CAISESLGANTGELFF.